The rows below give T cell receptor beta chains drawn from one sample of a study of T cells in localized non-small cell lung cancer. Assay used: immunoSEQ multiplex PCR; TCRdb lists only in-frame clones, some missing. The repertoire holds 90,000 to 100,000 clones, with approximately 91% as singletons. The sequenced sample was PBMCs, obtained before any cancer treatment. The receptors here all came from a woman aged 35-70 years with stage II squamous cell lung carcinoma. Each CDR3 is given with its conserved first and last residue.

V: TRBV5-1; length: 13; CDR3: CASSLDRNNEQFF
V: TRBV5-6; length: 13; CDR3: CASSFGLSYEQYF
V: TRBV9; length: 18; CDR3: CASSPQLYRDKSPYEQYF
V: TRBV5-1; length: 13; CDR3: CASSLQLDTEAFF
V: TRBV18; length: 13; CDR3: CASSPDSTDTQYF
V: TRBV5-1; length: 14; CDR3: CASSPDTDYYEQYF
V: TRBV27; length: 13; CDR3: CASSFATNEKLFF
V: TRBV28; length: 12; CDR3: CASGSGVYGYTF
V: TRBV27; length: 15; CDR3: CASSRLTALTDTQYF
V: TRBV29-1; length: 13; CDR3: CSVMDAANSPLHF
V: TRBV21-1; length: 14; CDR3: CASSSRGPDQPQHF
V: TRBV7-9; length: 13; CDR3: CASSLDGPSPLHF
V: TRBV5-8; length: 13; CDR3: CASSGLQGYGYTF
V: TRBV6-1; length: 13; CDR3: CASSESPNQPQHF
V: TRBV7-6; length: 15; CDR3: CASSSPGLAGNEQFF
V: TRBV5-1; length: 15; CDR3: CASSLESREGYEQYF
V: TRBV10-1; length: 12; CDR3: CASSVGDQPQHF